The entry that follows covers one T cell receptor (beta chain) sequence. This table comes from immunoSEQ multiplex PCR, and its TCRdb copy is limited to in-frame clones, with some not included. The data contain nearly 80,000 clones, 84% of them seen just once; the ten biggest clones take up 3% to 4.5%. The CDR3 sequence is 15 residues long. These data come from a study of blood T cell repertoires in COVID-19. The sample consisted of peripheral blood. The sequence was obtained from a man aged 50 to 59 with acute or convalescent COVID-19. J is TRBJ1-5 and V is TRBV21-1. TRBV21-1 is classified as a pseudogene. The CDR3 spells CASSKRRTGNQPQHF. In DNA, the CDR3 is TGTGCCAGCAGCAAGAGGAGGACGGGCAATCAGCCCCAGCATTTT.